This T cell receptor beta chain was sequenced in a study of cytomegalovirus exposure and HLA in healthy donors. Study-wide points: Reports showed the classifier diagnosing cytomegalovirus status with high specificity and sensitivity.

The PCR ran on 60 Vbeta and 13 Jbeta primers. Here immunoSEQ multiplex PCR was the method, and the copy in TCRdb shows in-frame clones only, minus some. The table lists 150,000 to 200,000 clones, roughly 80% of them singletons. As concerns this clone: Antigen: not known. This sample also contains other DNA sequences that code for the same CDR3.

V was cut by 6 bases and J by 8 bases, with 16 bases left in between. Germline V lookup: CDR1 KGHSH, CDR2 LQKENI. The CDR3 length is 14 residues. Unrecorded immune exposures were likely, despite nominal health at sampling. The clonotype comes from a male donor in good health and CMV-seronegative. The sequenced sample was PBMCs. The genes are TRBV18 and TRBJ1-4; D ambiguous. The CDR3 is CASSPLGVQEKLFF. DNA of the CDR3: TGTGCCAGCTCGCCCCTAGGTGTTCAGGAAAAACTGTTTTTT.